The present T cell receptor (beta chain) was sequenced within a study of shared clonotypes between healthy human individuals. This clone was seen repeatedly, ten times or more. The table came from immunoSEQ multiplex PCR; TCRdb's copy has only in-frame clones and leaves some out. This table has some 240,000 clones, 60% to 80% appearing once. Sequenced sample: memory CD4+ T cells sorted from blood. Specified subset: CD45RA-negative fraction. This clonotype was sampled from a man aged 30 to 39 in good health.

CDR3 sequence: CASSENRFSGNTIYF. Here the CDR3 DNA reads TGTGCCAGCAGTGAGAACAGGTTCTCTGGAAACACCATATATTTT. This sequence joins TRBV6-1 and TRBJ1-3; TRBD1 might be the D (5 bases). Germline V gives CDR1 MNHNS, CDR2 SASEGT. V was trimmed by 3 bases and J by 0 bases, leaving 9 bases between them. The CDR3 spans 15 residues.